This TCR beta chain stems from a study of blood T cell repertoires in COVID-19. TCRdb's table, derived via immunoSEQ multiplex PCR, lists solely in-frame clones and lacks some. The repertoire consists of 330,000 or so clones, with more than 85% occurring once and the leading ten covering about 2.7%. The receptor's source is a woman aged 25 to 45 who had recovered from COVID-19. Sequenced material: PBMCs or T cells enriched from blood (not recorded which).

CDR3 DNA: TGTGCCAGCACCAAAAGCGGGGCAGTATCCTACGAGCAGTACTTC. Translating it yields CASTKSGAVSYEQYF. The rearrangement joins TRBV28 to TRBJ2-7, with TRBD2 matching over 7 bases. V shed 7 bases and J 1 base; nucleotides not matched to a gene: 10. Germline V gene sequence: CDR1 MDHEN, CDR2 SYDVKM. This CDR3 contains 15 residues.